Below, 28 T cell receptor beta chains from the same sample are listed, as sequenced in a study of CD8 T cells in Susac syndrome. RNA in amounts of 0.5 to 1 ug was reverse transcribed with random hexamers. TCRdb independently ran MiXCR on the immunoSEQ multiplex PCR reads; one entry per CDR3 protein. The sample lists fewer than 80,000 distinct CDR3 sequences, roughly 94% occurring once. The sequencing sample was made of CD8+ T cells from PBMCs. These receptors were obtained from a human donor in good health.

CDR3 DNA: TGTGCCAGCAGCCACCCCGGGACAGGGTATGACGGCTACACCTTC. This codes for CASSHPGTGYDGYTF. The chain combines TRBV4-2 with TRBJ1-2; TRBD1 aligns across 9 bases. The CDR3 runs 15 residues. Losses at the gene ends were 3 bases for V and 8 bases for J; bases not matched to a gene: 10. Germline lookup yields CDR1 LGHNA and CDR2 YNFKEQ.

The gene calls are TRBV6-2 or TRBV6-3 and TRBJ2-1, with TRBD1 matching 10 bases. The CDR3 extends over 13 amino acids. The V segment lost 9 bases and the J segment 8 bases; nucleotides outside the gene matches: 7. Germline lookup yields CDR1 MNHEY and CDR2 SVGEGT. CDR3 bases: TGTGCCAGGCCGGGACAGGGGATTCATGAGCAGTTCTTC. The encoded protein is CARPGQGIHEQFF.

The sample holds a few counts of this clonotype. This rearrangement joins TRBV19 to TRBJ1-2, with D possibly being TRBD1 (6 bases). The CDR3 totals 15 residues. Trimming removed 5 bases from V and 4 bases from J, with 17 bases in between. Germline assignment: CDR1 LNHDA and CDR2 SQIVND (reference sequence). Written as DNA, the CDR3 is TGTGCCAGTAGTTCCGTCGCCGGGACACCCTATGGCTACACCTTC. This codes for CASSSVAGTPYGYTF.

The chain recombines TRBV3-1 with TRBJ2-3; D might be TRBD1 (5 bases). Trimming stripped 8 bases from V and 0 bases from J, with 15 bases between. Per the germline V gene, CDR1 is LGHDT and CDR2 is YNNKEL (reference sequence). This CDR3 is 15 amino acids long. CDR3 coding DNA: TGTGCCAGCTCCCAAGACAGCTCTAGCACAGATACGCAGTATTTT. It specifies CASSQDSSSTDTQYF.

The V and J genes are TRBV9 and TRBJ2-1, with a weak D call TRBD1 (5 bases). The CDR3 has 17 amino acids. V lost 3 bases to trimming and J lost 2 bases, with 18 bases between them. CDR1 and CDR2 (germline): SGDLS, YYNGEE. Here the CDR3 reads CASSARPLTVAYNEQFF. The CDR3 nucleotides are TGTGCCAGCAGCGCACGCCCCTTGACAGTTGCCTACAATGAGCAGTTCTTC.

CDR3 sequence: CASQMYNYNEQFF. The CDR3 nucleotides read TGTGCCTCCCAGATGTATAACTACAATGAGCAGTTCTTC. The chain joins TRBV28 to TRBJ2-1; D not certain. V was trimmed by 11 bases and J by 3 bases, leaving 14 bases between them. CDR1 and CDR2 from the germline V gene are MDHEN and SYDVKM. This CDR3 is built from 13 residues. Looking up the rest from reference TRBV28 and TRBJ2-1 gives the full variable domain: DVKVTQSSRYLVKRTGEKVFLECVQDMDHENMFWYRQDPGLGLRLIYFSYDVKMKEKGDIPEGYSVSREKKERFSLILESASTNQTSMYLCASQMYNYNEQFFGPGTRLTVL.

Concerning this clonotype: The junction departs from germline at one end; a sequencing error may be responsible. The CDR3 DNA is TGCAGTGCTTCTCGGGGGGCGAAGACCGGGGAGCTGTTTTTT. It specifies CSASRGAKTGELFF. This rearrangement joins TRBV20-1 to TRBJ2-2; D possibly corresponds to TRBD2 (7 bases). CDR1 is DFQATT, CDR2 SNEGSKA, per germline (reference sequence). This CDR3 region has 14 residues.

In its sample, this clonotype was seen once. This chain uses TRBV11-2 with TRBJ2-7; either TRBD1 or TRBD2 may supply D (5 bases each). Trimming took 1 base from V and 6 from J, leaving 7 bases between them. The CDR3 is 12 residues long. The V gene's germline CDR1 is SGHAT and CDR2 FQNNGV. The CDR3 here is CASSLGGPEQYF. CDR3 in DNA: TGTGCCAGCAGCTTAGGGGGACCCGAGCAGTACTTC.

The J gene is TRBJ2-5, the V gene TRBV27; TRBD2 matches 7 bases. The CDR3 runs 13 residues. Germline CDR1 MNHEY, CDR2 SMNVEV (reference sequence). Trimming cost V 5 bases and J 7 bases; bases outside gene matches: 7. The CDR3 here is CASSRGVKRTQYF. The DNA of the CDR3 is TGTGCCAGCAGTCGGGGGGTTAAGAGGACCCAGTACTTC.

The CDR3 nucleotides read TGCAGCGTTGAGTCCCTCAGGGAGCAGTTCTTC. Encoded protein: CSVESLREQFF. V gene TRBV29-1 combines with J gene TRBJ2-1; no definite D call. Between the trimmed V and J ends, which lost 3 bases and 10 bases, there was a span of 10 bases. CDR3 length: 11 residues. Germline loops: CDR1 SQVTM, CDR2 ANQGSEA.

The chain employs TRBV7-9 and TRBJ1-1, with TRBD1 as a possible D gene (6 bases). This CDR3 has 14 amino acids. The V gene lost 1 base and the J gene lost 8 bases, with 14 bases spanning the gap. Germline V gene sequence: CDR1 SEHNR, CDR2 FQNEAQ (reference sequence). The CDR3 here is CASSLVHREREAFF. CDR3 nucleotide sequence: TGTGCCAGCAGCTTAGTACACAGGGAACGAGAAGCTTTCTTT.

The chain combines TRBV30 with TRBJ1-5, with D unclear. V was clipped by 6 bases and J by 1 base, with 10 bases between them. The V gene's germline CDR1 is GTSNPN and CDR2 SVGIG (reference sequence). The CDR3 contains 13 residues. The chain's CDR3 is CACAIGSNQPQHF. CDR3 bases: TGTGCCTGCGCAATAGGAAGCAATCAGCCCCAGCATTTT.

The chain has TRBV5-1 and TRBJ2-3; no clear D. The V and J ends lost 1 base and 0 bases respectively, with 3 bases between them. The length of the CDR3 is 13 residues. The germline CDR1 and CDR2 sequences are SGHRS and YFSETQ. The CDR3 region is CASSLRSTDTQYF. The CDR3 nucleotides are TGCGCCAGCAGCTTGCGCAGCACAGATACGCAGTATTTT.

The chain couples TRBV27 to TRBJ1-5; 7 bases are shared with TRBD1. CDR3 length: 15 amino acids. Germline CDR1 is MNHEY and CDR2 is SMNVEV (reference sequence). Trimming took 2 bases from V and 6 from J; bases not matched to a gene: 7. The CDR3 sequence: CASSLDGDSFQPQHF. The CDR3 nucleotides are TGTGCCAGCAGTTTAGATGGGGACAGCTTTCAGCCCCAGCATTTT.

The chain is built from TRBV6-2 or TRBV6-3 and TRBJ2-3; D gene uncertain. The CDR3 extends over 13 amino acids. V lost 6 bases and J lost 2, with 9 bases in between. Germline loops: CDR1 MNHEY, CDR2 SVGEGT. CDR3 region: CASSTLHTDTQYF. Here the CDR3 DNA reads TGTGCCAGCAGCACCCTCCACACAGATACGCAGTATTTT.

The rearrangement joins TRBV7-8 to TRBJ2-4; 9 nucleotides line up with TRBD2. Per germline, CDR1 SGHVS and CDR2 FQNEAQ. J gave up 10 bases and V 2 bases, and 9 bases lay outside the gene matches. The CDR3 totals 15 residues. The CDR3 nucleotides read TGTGCCAGCAGCTTACCAGCCGGGACTAGCCGGATTCAGTACTTC. This codes for CASSLPAGTSRIQYF. The variable domain in full, with the rest retrieved from reference TRBV7-8 and TRBJ2-4, is GAGVSQSPRYKVAKRGQDVALRCDPISGHVSLFWYQQALGQGPEFLTYFQNEAQLDKSGLPSDRFFAERPEGSVSTLKIQRTQQEDSAVYLCASSLPAGTSRIQYFGAGTRLSVL.

The J gene is TRBJ1-5, the V gene TRBV5-6, with TRBD1 as a possible D gene (5 bases). The V gene lost 3 bases and the J gene lost 4 bases, with 11 bases spanning the gap. The CDR3 is 14 residues long. CDR1 is SGHDT, CDR2 YYEEEE, per germline. The CDR3 is CASSSGVSNQPQHF. The DNA of the CDR3 is TGTGCCAGCAGCTCGGGGGTTTCTAATCAGCCCCAGCATTTT.

V gene TRBV4-1 combines with J gene TRBJ1-1; D perhaps matches TRBD1 (5 bases). Trimming stripped 0 bases from V and 3 bases from J, with 14 bases between. This CDR3 is built from 16 residues. Germline CDR1 and CDR2: MGHRA and YSYEKL. CDR3 loop: CASSQEQGDGYTEAFF. The CDR3 DNA sequence: TGCGCCAGCAGCCAAGAACAAGGGGACGGGTACACTGAAGCTTTCTTT.

The gene calls are TRBV19 and TRBJ2-7, with D hard to call. V lost 0 bases and J lost 3, with 6 bases in between. The CDR3 is 13 amino acids. Germline CDR1 reads LNHDA; CDR2 reads SQIVND (reference sequence). The CDR3 DNA reads as TGTGCCAGTAGTATAGAAGACCGCTACGAGCAGTACTTC. Translation: CASSIEDRYEQYF.

The chain combines TRBV7-3 with TRBJ2-2, with 7 nucleotides matching TRBD1. Germline V gene data show CDR1 as SGHTA and CDR2 as FQGTGA. The V gene end was trimmed by 6 bases and the J gene end by 5 bases; junction bases not matched to a gene: 3. This CDR3 has 13 residues. The CDR3 DNA sequence: TGTGCCAGCAGTTTGACAGGGACCGGGGAGCTGTTTTTT. This encodes CASSLTGTGELFF.

The chain employs TRBV19 and TRBJ1-2; D is unclear. This CDR3 is built from 10 residues. CDR1 and CDR2 (germline): LNHDA, SQIVND (reference sequence). V lost 10 bases and J lost 8, with 11 bases in between. The CDR3: CATDGSGYTF. CDR3 sequence (DNA): TGTGCCACCGACGGCAGCGGCTACACCTTC.

This clonotype occurred once. The chain joins TRBV24-1 to TRBJ2-3; TRBD1 or TRBD2 may be the D gene (5 bases each). V was clipped by 0 bases and J by 0 bases, with 9 bases between them. Germline V CDR1 and CDR2: KGHDR, SFDVKD. The CDR3 spans 16 residues. The CDR3 DNA reads as TGTGCCACCAGTGATTTGGGGGGTGCTAGCACAGATACGCAGTATTTT. Its translation: CATSDLGGASTDTQYF.

This clonotype was detected only once. V gene TRBV7-9 combines with J gene TRBJ2-1; 9 bases line up with TRBD1. The CDR3 is 13 amino acids. Germline CDR1 is SEHNR and CDR2 is FQNEAQ (reference sequence). V was pared by 5 bases and J by 10 bases, with 6 bases of the junction left unmatched. The chain's CDR3 is CASSQTGGREQFF. DNA for the CDR3: TGTGCCAGCAGCCAGACAGGGGGGCGCGAGCAGTTCTTC.

The chain is built from TRBV7-9 and TRBJ2-5; D call uncertain. Germline CDR1 and CDR2: SEHNR and FQNEAQ (reference sequence). This CDR3 has 15 amino acids. V gave up 5 bases and J gave up 0 bases, with 13 bases separating them. In DNA form, the CDR3 reads TGTGCCAGCAGCCCCCCCGGCGAGGACCAAGAGACCCAGTACTTC. This codes for CASSPPGEDQETQYF.

The genes are TRBV2 and TRBJ2-7; D is unresolved. V shed 3 bases and J shed 2 bases, with 8 bases lying between them. The CDR3 totals 13 residues. Germline V CDR1 and CDR2: SNHLY, FYNNEI. Written as DNA, the CDR3 is TGTGCCAGCAGTGACCGGGTAGCCTACGAGCAGTACTTC. Protein sequence: CASSDRVAYEQYF.

This rearrangement joins TRBV6-5 to TRBJ2-7; D is perhaps TRBD1 or TRBD2 (6 bases each). From germline, CDR1 is MNHEY and CDR2 SVGAGI. The ends were cut back, 2 bases at V and 5 bases at J, with 10 bases in the middle. The CDR3 length is 13 residues. The CDR3 reads CASSYGGLDEQYF. Written as DNA, the CDR3 is TGTGCCAGCAGTTACGGGGGGCTGGACGAGCAGTACTTC.

J is TRBJ2-7 and V is TRBV6-2 or TRBV6-3; a weak D match, TRBD1 (6 bases). Germline V lookup: CDR1 MNHEY, CDR2 SVGEGT. The CDR3 has 13 amino acids. V lost 8 bases to trimming and J lost 6 bases, with 17 bases between them. In DNA form, the CDR3 reads TGTGCCAGCCGACAGGTTCGTCGGGTCGAGCAGTACGTC. Amino acid sequence: CASRQVRRVEQYV.

This clonotype was seen a single time. The V gene is TRBV7-9, the J gene TRBJ2-5, with 9 nucleotides matching TRBD1. Per the germline V gene, CDR1 is SEHNR and CDR2 is FQNEAQ (reference sequence). The CDR3 is made up of 16 amino acids. V lost 1 base and J lost 2; bases outside the gene matches: 5. The CDR3 protein is CASSLVGGQGQETQYF. The CDR3 DNA is TGTGCCAGCAGCTTAGTTGGGGGACAGGGACAAGAGACCCAGTACTTC.